Following are 7 T cell receptor beta chains from one sample sequenced in a study of CD8 T cells in ankylosing spondylitis. TCRdb reprocessed the 5' RACE reads with MiXCR, giving one entry per CDR3 protein. The sample consists of under 300,000 distinct CDR3 sequences, about 10% of them appearing once. The sample was blood, either unsorted or a sorted T cell fraction (not recorded which). Receptor source: a male donor with ankylosing spondylitis or in good health (not recorded which).

This clonotype turned up a few times. The chain joins TRBV6-4 to TRBJ1-1; 11 positions match TRBD1. This CDR3 spans 15 amino acids. Germline-derived CDR1 and CDR2 are MRHNA and SNTAGT. V was clipped by 3 bases and J by 6 bases; unmatched bases: 6. The CDR3: CASSEEGTGGSEAFF. In nucleotides, the CDR3 is TGTGCCAGCAGTGAGGAGGGGACAGGGGGTTCTGAAGCTTTCTTT.

This clonotype was detected a few times. The genes are TRBV20-1 and TRBJ1-4; 8 bases line up with TRBD1. With V trimmed by 5 bases and J by 0 bases, 8 bases remained unmatched. Per germline, CDR1 DFQATT and CDR2 SNEGSKA (reference sequence). The CDR3 is made up of 16 amino acids. The CDR3 sequence: CSAPGTGLATNEKLFF. The CDR3 nucleotides read TGCAGTGCTCCCGGGACAGGACTTGCAACTAATGAAAAACTGTTTTTT.

In this sample, this clonotype turned up many times. The gene calls are TRBV28 and TRBJ2-5, with D tentatively TRBD1 (6 bases). The V end was cut by 5 bases, the J end by 1 base, with 17 bases between. Germline V gene data show CDR1 as MDHEN and CDR2 as SYDVKM. The CDR3 has 16 residues. CDR3 residues: CASSPPGRGPQETQYF. The CDR3 region has the DNA TGTGCCAGCAGTCCCCCCGGCAGGGGACCCCAAGAGACCCAGTACTTC.

This clonotype was detected only a few times. The chain is built from TRBV25-1 and TRBJ2-7; D remains unclear. Germline CDR1 reads MGHDK; CDR2 reads SYGVNS. With 3 bases removed from V and 3 bases from J, the gap between germline ends came to 6 bases. The CDR3 totals 12 residues. CDR3 DNA sequence: TGTGCCAGCAGTGAGTTTAGCTACGAGCAGTACTTC. This translates into CASSEFSYEQYF.

The chain has TRBV7-9 and TRBJ2-1; 11 positions agree with TRBD2. V dropped 3 bases and J dropped 6; count of bases not matched to a gene: 4. Germline CDR1 SEHNR, CDR2 FQNEAQ (reference sequence). The length of the CDR3 is 15 residues. CDR3 DNA: TGTGCCAGCAGCTTGACTAGCGGGGTGTTCAATGAGCAGTTCTTC. It codes for CASSLTSGVFNEQFF.

This clonotype was recorded many times. The chain is built from TRBV10-3 and TRBJ1-4; no firm D call. The length of the CDR3 is 14 residues. Germline V CDR1 and CDR2: ENHRY, SYGVKD. Trimming removed 2 bases at V and 0 bases at J, with 4 bases between. Here the CDR3 DNA reads TGTGCCATCAGTGAGGGGGCAACTAATGAAAAACTGTTTTTT. Encoded protein: CAISEGATNEKLFF.

This clonotype was picked up many times. This chain links TRBV20-1 with TRBJ2-5, with TRBD2 matching 9 bases. V shed 0 bases and J 2 bases; nucleotides not matched to a gene: 13. Germline V lookup: CDR1 DFQATT, CDR2 SNEGSKA (reference sequence). The CDR3 sequence is 18 residues long. CDR3: CSARDTRVGGGGQETQYF. CDR3 bases: TGCAGTGCTAGAGATACGAGGGTTGGCGGGGGGGGGCAAGAGACCCAGTACTTC.